These T cell receptor beta chains were read from a single sample in a study of blood T cell repertoires in COVID-19. Measured with immunoSEQ multiplex PCR; TCRdb has only the in-frame clones, and not every one. The sample has about 410,000 clones; more than 80% are singletons. Sequencing used peripheral blood. Source of these receptors: a woman aged 25 to 39 with active or convalescent COVID-19. Both conserved end residues are part of each CDR3. Fields, in order: D gene, clone size, J gene, V gene, CDR3 DNA, CDR3 protein. The D gene is left open where the match is weak. Clone size is stated in some rows and not others, as once, few, many or a class when expanded.

>TRBD1|-|TRBJ2-1|TRBV24-1
TGTGCCACCAGTGATTCCGGGACAGGGGATTATGAGCAGTTCTTC
CATSDSGTGDYEQFF
>TRBD1|once|TRBJ1-6|TRBV9
TGTGCCAGCAGCGCCGGGACAGGGAGTTCACCCCTCCACTTT
CASSAGTGSSPLHF
>-|-|TRBJ1-6|TRBV27
TGTGCCAGCAGACCGAGAGGGTCACCCCTCCACTTT
CASRPRGSPLHF
>-|-|TRBJ1-6|TRBV6-6
TGTGCCAGCAGTTACCCGGAGGAGAATTCACCCCTCCACTTT
CASSYPEENSPLHF
>TRBD2|-|TRBJ2-3|TRBV2
TGTGCCAGCAGTGAAGCACTAGCGGGGCCTAGCACAGATACGCAGTATTTT
CASSEALAGPSTDTQYF
>-|-|TRBJ1-2|TRBV27
TGTGCCAGCAGTATTACGGACAGCTATGGCTACACCTTC
CASSITDSYGYTF
>-|-|TRBJ1-1|TRBV7-8
TGTGCCAGCAGCCCTCCGGGAAATTTGGGGGCTTTCTTT
CASSPPGNLGAFF
>TRBD1|-|TRBJ1-1|TRBV6-5
TGTGCCAGCAGTTACTTGGACAGGGGAACTGAAGCTTTCTTT
CASSYLDRGTEAFF
>TRBD2|-|TRBJ2-3|TRBV29-1
TGCAGCGTGGCTAGGGCGGGAGTAACGAATACGCAGTATTTT
CSVARAGVTNTQYF
>TRBD2|-|TRBJ2-1|TRBV3-1/TRBV3-2
TGTGCCAGCAGCCAAAGAGTAGGTGCGGTGGCGGGGGGTAACCATGAGCAGTTCTTC
CASSQRVGAVAGGNHEQFF
>-|few|TRBJ2-1|TRBV30
TGTGCCTGGAGTGACACCAACTACTACAATGAGCAGTTCTTC
CAWSDTNYYNEQFF
>-|-|TRBJ1-3|TRBV2
TGTGCCAGCAGCACAGGGATAGCGTCTGGAAACACCATATATTTT
CASSTGIASGNTIYF
>-|-|TRBJ1-2|TRBV7-2
TGTGCCAGCAGCTCTACGGCGTTGGGCAACTATGGCTACACCTTC
CASSSTALGNYGYTF
>-|-|TRBJ2-1|TRBV2
TGTGCCAGCAGGATCGGCAATGAGCAGTTCTTC
CASRIGNEQFF
>-|-|TRBJ1-5|TRBV5-1
TGCGCCAGCAGCCCATACGGCGGGGGTAGCAATCAGCCCCAGCATTTT
CASSPYGGGSNQPQHF
>-|-|TRBJ2-2|TRBV6-5
TGTGCCAGCACCCCGGCTGGGTGGAGCGGGGAGCTGTTTTTT
CASTPAGWSGELFF
>TRBD1|-|TRBJ1-5|TRBV19
TGTGCCAGTAGTAACAGGGGTGAGCCCCAGCATTTT
CASSNRGEPQHF
>-|-|TRBJ2-1|TRBV3-1/TRBV3-2
TGTGCCAGCAGCCAAGTGTCTTCCAATGAGCAGTTCTTC
CASSQVSSNEQFF
>-|once|TRBJ1-5|TRBV2
TGTGCCAGCAGACCCACAGGGTTATTTAGGAATCAGCCCCAGCATTTT
CASRPTGLFRNQPQHF
>-|-|TRBJ2-1|TRBV21-1
TGTGCCAGCAGCGGCCGGACTAGCGGTTACAATGAGCAGTTCTTC
CASSGRTSGYNEQFF
>-|once|TRBJ2-5|TRBV15
TGTGCCACCAGGAAATCAGGGGTCCCGGAGACCCAGTACTTC
CATRKSGVPETQYF
>TRBD1|-|TRBJ1-4|TRBV7-9
TGTGCCAGCAGCATGCAATGGGGGGACAGGGGAAATGAAAAACTGTTTTTT
CASSMQWGDRGNEKLFF
>-|-|TRBJ2-7|TRBV13
TGTGCCAGCAGCTTAGATTACAGCTCTGAGCAGTACTTC
CASSLDYSSEQYF
>-|-|TRBJ2-3|TRBV10-1
TGCGCCAGCAGTGACGGGACAAGTGGCACAGATACGCAGTATTTT
CASSDGTSGTDTQYF
>TRBD1|-|TRBJ2-5|TRBV6-5
TGTGCCAGCAGACCAGGGGGCCTCGAGACCCAGTACTTC
CASRPGGLETQYF
>-|-|TRBJ1-2|TRBV18
TGTGCCAGCTCACCAATGGAGGGGTACTATGGCTACACCTTC
CASSPMEGYYGYTF
>TRBD2|-|TRBJ2-3|TRBV11-2
TGTGCCAGCAGCCATACTAGCGGGGGGGCACCCGATACGCAGTATTTT
CASSHTSGGAPDTQYF
>-|-|TRBJ2-7|TRBV6-5
TGTGCCAGCCAGTTTCGGGACACCGTCTACGAGCAGTACTTC
CASQFRDTVYEQYF
>-|-|TRBJ1-1|TRBV11-1
TGTGCCAGCAGCTTAGGGACAGTGAACACTGAAGCTTTCTTT
CASSLGTVNTEAFF
>-|-|TRBJ2-7|TRBV7-2
TGTGCCAGCAGCTTACCTCTGTACGAGCAGTACTTC
CASSLPLYEQYF
>-|-|TRBJ2-7|TRBV7-9
TGTGCCAGCAGCTGGGGGATCGAGGGACTCTGGGGGCAGTACTTC
CASSWGIEGLWGQYF
>-|once|TRBJ2-5|TRBV5-6
TGTGCCAGCAGCTTGGCTCTGGGGCTACCCAAGACCCAGTACTTC
CASSLALGLPKTQYF
>TRBD2|-|TRBJ2-3|TRBV24-1
TGTGCCACCAGTGATTCGGGGACTAGCGGGAGTCTATCAGATACGCAGTATTTT
CATSDSGTSGSLSDTQYF
>TRBD2|-|TRBJ2-7|TRBV6-1
TGTGCCAGTTCCAAGCGGGGGGGGTACGAGCAGTACTTC
CASSKRGGYEQYF
>-|-|TRBJ2-1|TRBV4-1
TGCGCCAGCAGGCCTCCGGGTGGCGATGAGCAGTTCTTC
CASRPPGGDEQFF
>-|-|TRBJ1-3|TRBV2
TGTGCCAGCAGTGTGAAGATGGCGGACACCATATATTTT
CASSVKMADTIYF
>TRBD1|-|TRBJ2-2|TRBV6-5
TGTGCCAGTACTCCGGGACAGGGAAACACCGGGGAGCTGTTTTTT
CASTPGQGNTGELFF
>-|once|TRBJ1-1|TRBV7-9
TGTGCCAGCAGCTCAAGCATACGGAGGGAGAACACTGAAGCTTTCTTT
CASSSSIRRENTEAFF
>-|-|TRBJ2-7|TRBV2
TGTGCCAGCAGTGAACCCCCAGGAGGGGATCCTTGGGTCTACGAGCAGTACTTC
CASSEPPGGDPWVYEQYF
>TRBD2|-|TRBJ2-7|TRBV29-1
TGCAGCGCGGTGACTAGCGGAAACTACGAGCAGTACTTC
CSAVTSGNYEQYF
>-|-|TRBJ2-7|TRBV7-9
TGTGCCAGCAGCATCCGGACAGATGGCGAGCAGTACTTC
CASSIRTDGEQYF
>-|-|TRBJ1-4|TRBV9
TGTGCCAGCAGCCCCATGGGGGGTAAAGAAAAACTGTTTTTT
CASSPMGGKEKLFF
>-|-|TRBJ1-3|TRBV4-1
TGCGCCAGCAGCCAAAGCGCAGTGCCCTCTGGAAACACCATATATTTT
CASSQSAVPSGNTIYF
>TRBD1|-|TRBJ2-1|TRBV19
TGTGCCAGTAGAGCAGGGGGATACAATGAGCAGTTCTTC
CASRAGGYNEQFF
>TRBD1|once|TRBJ1-4|TRBV3-1/TRBV3-2
TGTGCCAGCAGCTCACGGACAGGGCTTCGGGAAAAACTGTTTTTT
CASSSRTGLREKLFF
>TRBD1|-|TRBJ1-5|TRBV19
TGTGCCAGTAGTATCACAGGGGGCGGCAATCAGCCCCAGCATTTT
CASSITGGGNQPQHF
>TRBD2|-|TRBJ2-7|TRBV27
TGTGCCAGCAGTTCGCCCATGACTAGCGGGAGCGGCGAGCAGTACTTC
CASSSPMTSGSGEQYF
>-|-|TRBJ1-1|TRBV5-6
TGTGCCAGCAGCTTTTGGACAGTGCTAATGAACACTGAAGCTTTCTTT
CASSFWTVLMNTEAFF
>TRBD1|-|TRBJ1-2|TRBV7-9
TGTGCCAGCAGCTCCGGACAGGGGAACTATGGCTACACCTTC
CASSSGQGNYGYTF
>TRBD2|-|TRBJ2-1|TRBV2
TGTGCCAGCAAGGGACTAGCGGGGTACAATGAGCAGTTCTTC
CASKGLAGYNEQFF
>TRBD1|-|TRBJ2-1|TRBV10-3
TGTGCCATCAGGCAGGGGGATGAGCAGTTCTTC
CAIRQGDEQFF
>-|-|TRBJ1-2|TRBV27
TGTGCCAGCAGTTTATCAGCGGGGAACGGCTACACCTTC
CASSLSAGNGYTF
>-|-|TRBJ2-5|TRBV2
TGTGCCAGCAGCGTGGACAGACAAGAGACCCAGTACTTC
CASSVDRQETQYF
>-|-|TRBJ2-1|TRBV5-4
TGTGCCAGCAGCTTAGGAGGCTCCTACAATGAGCAGTTCTTC
CASSLGGSYNEQFF